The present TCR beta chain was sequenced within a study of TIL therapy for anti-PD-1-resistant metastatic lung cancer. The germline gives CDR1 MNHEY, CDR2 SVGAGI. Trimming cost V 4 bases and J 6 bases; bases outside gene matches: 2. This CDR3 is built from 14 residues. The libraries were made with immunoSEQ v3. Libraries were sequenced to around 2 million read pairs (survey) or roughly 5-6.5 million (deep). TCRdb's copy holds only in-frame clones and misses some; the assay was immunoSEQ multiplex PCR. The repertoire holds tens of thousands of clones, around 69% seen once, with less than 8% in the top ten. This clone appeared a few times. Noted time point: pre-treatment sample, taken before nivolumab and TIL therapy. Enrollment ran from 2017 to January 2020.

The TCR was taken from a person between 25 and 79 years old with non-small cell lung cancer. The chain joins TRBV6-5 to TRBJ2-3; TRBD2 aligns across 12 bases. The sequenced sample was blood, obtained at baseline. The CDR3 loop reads CASSFGLAGDTQYF. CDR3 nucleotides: TGTGCCAGCAGTTTTGGACTAGCGGGGGATACGCAGTATTTT.